The 29 T cell receptor beta chains in this list originate from one sample, sequenced in a study of CD8+CD57+ T cells in acquired aplastic anemia (dated by TCRdb to the late 2010s). The sequencer was an Illumina HiSeq 2000. Genomic DNA served as template for TCR beta VDJ combination and CDR3 sequence profiling. TCRdb handled the public reads itself, with Q25 trimming in fastp and clone calling in MiXCR, and kept productive beta chains. Each record represents a unique CDR3 protein, reported with the most common genes and DNA among its rows. In this sample the table shows 200,000 to 250,000 distinct CDR3 sequences, about 59% of which occur a single time. Approximately 30% of the sample is held by the ten biggest clonotypes. The sequencing input was sorted CD4+, CD8+, or CD8+CD57+ T cells (not recorded which) from PBMCs. These TCRs come from a human donor in good health.

This clonotype was seen repeatedly, ten times or more. The CDR3 here is CASSKQRGAYYEQYF. The CDR3 nucleotides read TGTGCCAGCAGCAAACAGCGAGGGGCTTATTACGAGCAGTACTTC. This chain links TRBV6-1 with TRBJ2-7, with D perhaps being TRBD1 or TRBD2 (5 bases each). Deletions cut 6 bases from V and 4 bases from J, with 19 bases between. Per the germline V gene, CDR1 is MNHNS and CDR2 is SASEGT. The CDR3 contains 15 residues.

The CDR3: CASSLVLLEGEVGINEQYF. Here the CDR3 DNA reads TGTGCCAGCAGCTTAGTTCTGTTGGAAGGGGAGGTGGGTATTAACGAGCAGTACTTC. This sequence joins TRBV7-9 and TRBJ2-7, with D possibly matching TRBD2 (6 bases). V gave up 1 base and J gave up 5 bases, with 27 bases separating them. The CDR3 runs 19 residues. CDR1 and CDR2 (germline): SEHNR, FQNEAQ (reference sequence).

This clonotype was counted only a few times. V and J are TRBV5-1 and TRBJ2-7, with a tentative D call TRBD2 (5 bases). Germline CDR1 SGHRS, CDR2 YFSETQ. V was pared by 0 bases and J by 8 bases, with 15 bases between. The CDR3 is 14 residues long. CDR3 in DNA: TGCGCCAGCAGCTTGGAACCCTCGGGGTACAAGCAGTACTTC. Its protein product is CASSLEPSGYKQYF.

V usage is TRBV27 and J usage is TRBJ2-1, with D perhaps TRBD1 (5 bases). The CDR3 runs 15 residues. Germline-derived CDR1 and CDR2 are MNHEY and SMNVEV (reference sequence). V was trimmed by 7 bases and J by 6 bases, leaving 19 bases between them. CDR3 in amino acids: CASTRRGEFGNEQFF. The CDR3 coding sequence is TGTGCCAGCACCCGAAGGGGCGAGTTCGGCAATGAGCAGTTCTTC.

The rearrangement joins TRBV13 to TRBJ1-5, with D possibly being TRBD1 (6 bases). The V and J ends lost 11 bases and 5 bases respectively, with 19 bases between them. The CDR3 is 14 amino acids. The germline gives CDR1 PRHDT, CDR2 FYEKMQ (reference sequence). The CDR3 loop reads CACSDRRTDQPQHF. The DNA for the CDR3 is TGTGCCTGCTCCGACAGGCGAACGGATCAGCCCCAGCATTTT. The full variable domain, completed using reference TRBV13 and TRBJ1-5, is AAGVIQSPRHLIKEKRETATLKCYPIPRHDTVYWYQQGPGQDPQFLISFYEKMQSDKGSIPDRFSAQQFSDYHSELNMSSLELGDSALYFCACSDRRTDQPQHFGDGTRLSIL.

V usage is TRBV7-7 and J usage is TRBJ2-7; TRBD1 aligns across 9 bases. CDR1 and CDR2 (germline): SSHAT, FNYEAQ (reference sequence). The CDR3 loop spans 14 amino acids. Losses at the gene ends were 3 bases for V and 5 bases for J; bases not matched to a gene: 5. The CDR3 protein is CASSLGQGLHEQYF. Written as DNA, the CDR3 is TGTGCCAGCAGCTTGGGACAGGGCCTCCACGAGCAGTACTTC.

This clonotype was detected only a few times. The V and J genes are TRBV19 and TRBJ1-5, with TRBD1 identical over 8 bases. V lost 6 bases and J lost 3; bases outside the gene matches: 4. From germline, CDR1 is LNHDA and CDR2 SQIVND (reference sequence). This CDR3 is built from 14 residues. The CDR3 loop is CASSRTGINQPQHF. The CDR3 DNA reads as TGTGCCAGTAGCAGGACAGGGATCAATCAGCCCCAGCATTTT. Drawing the rest from reference TRBV19 and TRBJ1-5, the complete variable domain is DGGITQSPKYLFRKEGQNVTLSCEQNLNHDAMYWYRQDPGQGLRLIYYSQIVNDFQKGDIAEGYSVSREKKESFPLTVTSAQKNPTAFYLCASSRTGINQPQHFGDGTRLSIL.

This chain joins TRBV2 and TRBJ2-6; the D is unclear. This CDR3 contains 15 residues. CDR1 and CDR2 from the germline V gene are SNHLY and FYNNEI. V was clipped by 3 bases and J by 0 bases, with 6 bases between them. This CDR3 is CASSDWSSGANVLTF. CDR3 coding DNA: TGTGCCAGCAGTGACTGGAGCTCTGGGGCCAACGTCCTGACTTTC. Complete variable domain (other parts from reference TRBV2 and TRBJ2-6): EPEVTQTPSHQVTQMGQEVILRCVPISNHLYFYWYRQILGQKVEFLVSFYNNEISEKSEIFDDQFSVERPDGSNFTLKIRSTKLEDSAMYFCASSDWSSGANVLTFGAGSRLTVL.

The chain is built from TRBV10-2 and TRBJ2-3; 10 positions agree with TRBD2. Germline trimming cut 0 bases from V and 2 bases from J; bases unmatched to any gene: 14. The CDR3 is 20 residues long. The germline V gene has CDR1 WSHSY and CDR2 SAAADI. The CDR3 loop reads CASSESLEGAGGQYTDTQYF. Written as DNA, the CDR3 is TGCGCCAGCAGTGAGTCGTTGGAAGGAGCGGGGGGGCAATACACAGATACGCAGTATTTT.

This clonotype was found many times. V gene TRBV4-2 combines with J gene TRBJ1-2; weak D call: TRBD1 (6 bases). V lost 7 bases and J lost 0, with 6 bases in between. CDR3 length: 12 residues. Germline values: CDR1 LGHNA, CDR2 YNFKEQ. The CDR3 is CASTGANYGYTF. As DNA, the CDR3 is TGTGCCAGCACAGGGGCTAACTATGGCTACACCTTC.

The chain joins TRBV20-1 to TRBJ2-7, with unresolved D. In germline, CDR1 is DFQATT, CDR2 SNEGSKA (reference sequence). There are 13 residues in the CDR3. V lost 4 bases and J lost 4, with 14 bases in between. The CDR3 spells CSAMGREDYEQYF. The DNA for the CDR3 is TGCAGTGCTATGGGCCGCGAGGATTACGAGCAGTACTTC.

This clonotype occurred many times. This chain connects TRBV29-1 to TRBJ2-1; 7 bases agree with TRBD2. The trim removed 0 bases at V and 3 bases at J, leaving 8 bases unmatched. Per the germline V gene, CDR1 is SQVTM and CDR2 is ANQGSEA. This CDR3 comprises 16 residues. CDR3: CSVEDSLTSFYNEQFF. As DNA, the CDR3 is TGCAGCGTTGAAGACTCCCTGACTAGCTTCTACAATGAGCAGTTCTTC.

The chain uses TRBV20-1 and TRBJ2-2; D uncertain. The V and J ends lost 7 bases and 5 bases respectively, with 2 bases between them. Germline V lookup: CDR1 DFQATT, CDR2 SNEGSKA (reference sequence). CDR3 length: 9 amino acids. The CDR3 DNA sequence: TGCAGTGGGACCGGGGAGCTGTTTTTT. It translates to CSGTGELFF.

Ten or more counts support this clonotype. The chain employs TRBV27 and TRBJ1-1; the D gene is possibly TRBD1 (5 bases). Looked up from germline, CDR1 is MNHEY and CDR2 is SMNVEV (reference sequence). V lost 8 bases and J lost 1, with 8 bases in between. The CDR3 runs to 12 residues. This chain's CDR3 is CASGRGNTEAFF. The CDR3 coding sequence is TGTGCCAGCGGGAGGGGGAACACTGAAGCTTTCTTT.

This sequence joins TRBV15 and TRBJ2-7, with D perhaps given as TRBD1 or TRBD2 (6 bases each). From germline, CDR1 is LNHNV and CDR2 YYDKDF (reference sequence). This CDR3 is 15 amino acids long. The V end lost 4 bases, the J end lost 1 base, and 14 bases lay between the germline ends. The CDR3 loop reads CATSIEGGLSYEQYF. The DNA for the CDR3 is TGTGCCACCAGCATCGAGGGGGGACTTTCCTACGAGCAGTACTTC.

The chain has TRBV19 and TRBJ1-1, with a weak D call TRBD1 (5 bases). This CDR3 has 15 residues. CDR1 is LNHDA, CDR2 SQIVND, per germline (reference sequence). V lost 4 bases and J lost 3, with 15 bases in between. The CDR3 DNA sequence: TGTGCCAGTAGTAGCAGGGAGGCTTTGGACACTGAAGCTTTCTTT. Its translation: CASSSREALDTEAFF. The complete variable domain, with remaining parts taken from reference TRBV19 and TRBJ1-1, reads DGGITQSPKYLFRKEGQNVTLSCEQNLNHDAMYWYRQDPGQGLRLIYYSQIVNDFQKGDIAEGYSVSREKKESFPLTVTSAQKNPTAFYLCASSSREALDTEAFFGQGTRLTVV.

This chain links TRBV10-3 with TRBJ1-5, with D maybe TRBD1 (5 bases). CDR3 length: 14 amino acids. The germline V gene has CDR1 ENHRY and CDR2 SYGVKD. V was shortened by 2 bases and J by 6 bases, with 11 bases between the two germline ends. Here the CDR3 reads CAISELGLRQPQHF. In nucleotides, the CDR3 is TGTGCCATCAGTGAGCTGGGACTACGTCAGCCCCAGCATTTT.

This clonotype was recorded a few times. Its ends do not fully match the called genes, so a read error is possible. V is TRBV5-1 and J is TRBJ1-4; 8 bases align to TRBD1. Germline loops: CDR1 SGHRS, CDR2 YFSETQ. The CDR3 has 13 amino acids. CDR3 nucleotide sequence: TGTGCCAGCAGCTCAGGGGGCGGTGAAAAACTGTTTTTT. Protein sequence: CASSSGGGEKLFF.

V is TRBV19 and J is TRBJ1-1, with D tentatively TRBD1 (6 bases). Germline V lookup: CDR1 LNHDA, CDR2 SQIVND (reference sequence). Between the trimmed V and J ends, which lost 2 bases and 1 base, there was a span of 8 bases. The CDR3 sequence is 14 residues long. CDR3 in DNA: TGTGCCAGTAGTATACCGGGACAGAACACTGAAGCTTTCTTT. Amino acid sequence: CASSIPGQNTEAFF.

The V call is TRBV5-1, the J call TRBJ1-6; the D is unclear. The CDR3 covers 15 residues. Germline V gene data show CDR1 as SGHRS and CDR2 as YFSETQ. Trimming shortened V by 0 bases and J by 7 bases, and 11 bases separated the two germline ends. DNA for the CDR3: TGCGCCAGCAGCTTGGACCAGTCCTTCAATTCACCCCTCCACTTT. This encodes CASSLDQSFNSPLHF.

This clonotype was seen only a few times. The chain combines TRBV29-1 with TRBJ1-1, with no clear D. Deletions cut 6 bases from V and 3 bases from J, with 14 bases between. Germline V gene lookup returns CDR1 SQVTM and CDR2 ANQGSEA. The CDR3 length is 13 residues. The CDR3: CSVRISWDTEAFF. The CDR3, as DNA: TGCAGCGTGCGAATATCCTGGGACACTGAAGCTTTCTTT.

This clonotype has only a few counts. This chain links TRBV7-9 with TRBJ2-5, with no clear D. V was cut by 1 base and J by 2 bases, with 8 bases left in between. The CDR3 is 14 amino acids. Germline-derived CDR1 and CDR2 are SEHNR and FQNEAQ (reference sequence). This chain's CDR3 is CASSLVPQQETQYF. The CDR3 nucleotides read TGTGCCAGCAGCTTAGTACCACAACAAGAGACCCAGTACTTC.

This clonotype was observed once. One end of the junction is discordant with germline, which a read error may explain. The V call is TRBV7-2, the J call TRBJ1-6; 8 bases match TRBD1. The CDR3 extends over 16 amino acids. Germline V CDR1 and CDR2: SGHTA, FQGNSA. This CDR3 reads CASSLRQGAYNSPPHF. The DNA of the CDR3 is TGTGCCAGCAGCTTAAGGCAGGGGGCTTATAATTCACCCCCCCACTTT.

This clonotype has a count of ten or more. This sequence joins TRBV20-1 and TRBJ2-7; D is uncertain. The germline V gene has CDR1 DFQATT and CDR2 SNEGSKA (reference sequence). The CDR3 is made up of 13 amino acids. V lost 1 base to trimming and J lost 6 bases, with 13 bases between them. CDR3 DNA: TGCAGTGCTAGAGGTTTAGTTGCCGGCGAGCAGTACTTC. Residues: CSARGLVAGEQYF.

The chain employs TRBV7-9 and TRBJ2-5; 7 bases agree with TRBD1. The V gene end was trimmed by 5 bases and the J gene end by 3 bases; junction bases not matched to a gene: 6. Germline assignment: CDR1 SEHNR and CDR2 FQNEAQ (reference sequence). CDR3 length equals 14 residues. In DNA form, the CDR3 reads TGTGCCAGCAGCCTTCCGGGACAGAAAGAGACCCAGTACTTC. As protein: CASSLPGQKETQYF.

The table lists this clonotype with many counts. This chain joins TRBV7-9 and TRBJ1-4, with TRBD1 identical over 9 bases. Germline CDR1 reads SEHNR; CDR2 reads FQNEAQ (reference sequence). CDR3 size: 16 residues. After removal of 1 base from V and 6 bases from J, the junction contained 6 bases not matched to a gene. The DNA for the CDR3 is TGTGCCAGCAGCTTAGTCCCCGGGACAGGGCATGAAAAACTGTTTTTT. This gives the protein CASSLVPGTGHEKLFF.

V usage is TRBV19 and J usage is TRBJ1-5; D is unclear. The CDR3 covers 15 residues. The V gene's germline CDR1 is LNHDA and CDR2 SQIVND (reference sequence). Trimming stripped 4 bases from V and 7 bases from J, with 17 bases between. The CDR3 is CASSTTGRAAQPQHF. As DNA, the CDR3 is TGTGCCAGTAGTACCACCGGGAGGGCCGCCCAGCCCCAGCATTTT. Supplemented by reference TRBV19 and TRBJ1-5, the full variable domain reads DGGITQSPKYLFRKEGQNVTLSCEQNLNHDAMYWYRQDPGQGLRLIYYSQIVNDFQKGDIAEGYSVSREKKESFPLTVTSAQKNPTAFYLCASSTTGRAAQPQHFGDGTRLSIL.

This chain joins TRBV5-1 and TRBJ2-7, with 7 bases lining up with TRBD2. CDR1 and CDR2 from the germline V gene are SGHRS and YFSETQ. The length of the CDR3 is 15 residues. With V trimmed by 4 bases and J by 5 bases, 12 bases remained unmatched. CDR3 sequence (DNA): TGCGCCAGCAGCCTGCAGGGACCGGGGACTAACGAGCAGTACTTC. Translating it yields CASSLQGPGTNEQYF. Supplemented by reference TRBV5-1 and TRBJ2-7, the full variable domain reads KAGVTQTPRYLIKTRGQQVTLSCSPISGHRSVSWYQQTPGQGLQFLFEYFSETQRNKGNFPGRFSGRQFSNSRSEMNVSTLELGDSALYLCASSLQGPGTNEQYFGPGTRLTVT.

This clonotype was seen at least ten times. The chain couples TRBV6-4 to TRBJ2-1, with D unclear. CDR3 size: 14 residues. Germline CDR1 MRHNA, CDR2 SNTAGT. V was shortened by 3 bases and J by 8 bases, with 14 bases between the two germline ends. CDR3 sequence reads: CASSDGKELDEQFF. CDR3 DNA: TGTGCCAGCAGTGATGGCAAGGAACTTGATGAGCAGTTCTTC.